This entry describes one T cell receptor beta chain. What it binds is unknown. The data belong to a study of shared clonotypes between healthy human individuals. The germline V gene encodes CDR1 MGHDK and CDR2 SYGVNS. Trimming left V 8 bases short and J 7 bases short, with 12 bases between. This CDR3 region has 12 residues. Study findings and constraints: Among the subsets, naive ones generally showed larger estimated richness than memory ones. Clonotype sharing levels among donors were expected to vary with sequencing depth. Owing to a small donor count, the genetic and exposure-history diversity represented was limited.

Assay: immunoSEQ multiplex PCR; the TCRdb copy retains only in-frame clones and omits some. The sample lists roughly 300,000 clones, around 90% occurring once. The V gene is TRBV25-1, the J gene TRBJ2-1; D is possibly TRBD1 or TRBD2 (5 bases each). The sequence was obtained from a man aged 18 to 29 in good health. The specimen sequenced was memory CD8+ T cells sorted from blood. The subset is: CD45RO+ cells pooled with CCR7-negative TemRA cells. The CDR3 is CASGGRVNEQFF. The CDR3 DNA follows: TGTGCCAGCGGGGGTCGGGTGAATGAGCAGTTCTTC.